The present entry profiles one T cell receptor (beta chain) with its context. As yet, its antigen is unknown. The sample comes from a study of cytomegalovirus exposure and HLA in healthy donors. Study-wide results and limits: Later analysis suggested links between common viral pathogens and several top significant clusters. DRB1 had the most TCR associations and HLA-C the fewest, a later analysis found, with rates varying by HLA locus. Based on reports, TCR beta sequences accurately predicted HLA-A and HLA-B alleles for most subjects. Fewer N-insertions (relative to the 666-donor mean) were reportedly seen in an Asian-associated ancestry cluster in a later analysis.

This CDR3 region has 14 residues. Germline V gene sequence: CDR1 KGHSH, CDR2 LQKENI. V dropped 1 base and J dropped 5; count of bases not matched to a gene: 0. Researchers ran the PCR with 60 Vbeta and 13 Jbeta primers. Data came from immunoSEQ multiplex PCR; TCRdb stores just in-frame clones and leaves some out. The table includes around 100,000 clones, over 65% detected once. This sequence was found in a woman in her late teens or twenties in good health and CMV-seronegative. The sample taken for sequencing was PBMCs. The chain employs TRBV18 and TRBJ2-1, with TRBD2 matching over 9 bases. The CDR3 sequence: CASSPRTSDNEQFF. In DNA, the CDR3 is TGTGCCAGCTCACCACGGACTAGCGACAATGAGCAGTTCTTC.